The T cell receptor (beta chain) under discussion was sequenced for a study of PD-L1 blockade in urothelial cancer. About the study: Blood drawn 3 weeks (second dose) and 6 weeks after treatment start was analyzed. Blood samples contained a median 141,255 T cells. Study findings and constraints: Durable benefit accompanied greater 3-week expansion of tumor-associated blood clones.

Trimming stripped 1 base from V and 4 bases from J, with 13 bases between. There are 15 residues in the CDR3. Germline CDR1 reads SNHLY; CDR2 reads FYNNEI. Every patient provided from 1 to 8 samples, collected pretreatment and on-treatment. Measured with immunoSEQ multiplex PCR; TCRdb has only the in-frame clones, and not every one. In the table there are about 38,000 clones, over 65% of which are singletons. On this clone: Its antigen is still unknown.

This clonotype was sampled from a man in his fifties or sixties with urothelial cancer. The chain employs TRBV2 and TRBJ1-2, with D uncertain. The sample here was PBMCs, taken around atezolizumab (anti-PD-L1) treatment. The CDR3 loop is CASSEDQQTIYGYTF. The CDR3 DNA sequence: TGTGCCAGCAGTGAAGACCAACAGACCATCTATGGCTACACCTTC.